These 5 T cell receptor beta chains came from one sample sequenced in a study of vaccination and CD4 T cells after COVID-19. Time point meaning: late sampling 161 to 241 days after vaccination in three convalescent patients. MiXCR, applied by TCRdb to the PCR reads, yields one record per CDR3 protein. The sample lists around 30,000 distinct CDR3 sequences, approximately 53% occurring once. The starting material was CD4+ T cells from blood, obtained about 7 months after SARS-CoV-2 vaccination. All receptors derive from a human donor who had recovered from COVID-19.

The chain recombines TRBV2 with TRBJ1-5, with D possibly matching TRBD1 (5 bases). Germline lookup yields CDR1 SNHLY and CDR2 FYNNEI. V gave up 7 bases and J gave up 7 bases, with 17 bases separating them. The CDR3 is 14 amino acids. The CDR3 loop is CASNKGREGQPQHF. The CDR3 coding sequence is TGTGCCAGCAATAAGGGGCGAGAAGGGCAGCCCCAGCATTTT.

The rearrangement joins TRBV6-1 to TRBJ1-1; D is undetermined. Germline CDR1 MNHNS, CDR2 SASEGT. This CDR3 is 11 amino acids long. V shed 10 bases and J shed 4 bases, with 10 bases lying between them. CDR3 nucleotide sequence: TGTGCCACCGAAACTGGCACTGAAGCTTTCTTT. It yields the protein CATETGTEAFF.

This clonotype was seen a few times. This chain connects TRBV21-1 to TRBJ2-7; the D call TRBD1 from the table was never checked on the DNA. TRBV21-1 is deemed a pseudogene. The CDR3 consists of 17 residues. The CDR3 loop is CASSSSRDRAETYEQYF. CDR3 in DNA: TGTGCCAGCAGCTCGTCCCGGGACAGGGCCGAAACCTACGAGCAGTACTTC.

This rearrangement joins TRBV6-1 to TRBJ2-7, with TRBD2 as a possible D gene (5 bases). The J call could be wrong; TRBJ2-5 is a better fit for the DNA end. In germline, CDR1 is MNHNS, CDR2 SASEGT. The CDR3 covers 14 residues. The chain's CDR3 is CASSPSGMRETQYF. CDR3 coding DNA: TGTGCCAGCAGCCCTTCGGGGATGAGGGAGACCCAGTACTTC.

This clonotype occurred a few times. CDR3: CASSSLRDTGELFF. DNA for the CDR3: TGTGCCAGCAGCTCGCTTCGGGACACCGGGGAGCTGTTTTTT. The V and J genes are TRBV7-2 and TRBJ2-2; no reliable D call. From germline, CDR1 is SGHTA and CDR2 FQGNSA. The CDR3 consists of 14 residues. V dropped 4 bases and J dropped 3 bases, with 9 bases sitting between them. Complete variable domain (other parts from reference TRBV7-2 and TRBJ2-2): GAGVSQSPSNKVTEKGKDVELRCDPISGHTALYWYRQSLGQGLEFLIYFQGNSAPDKSGLPSDRFSAERTGGSVSTLTIQRTQQEDSAVYLCASSSLRDTGELFFGEGSRLTVL.